The 18 T cell receptor beta chains below all came from one sample that was sequenced in a study of blood T cell repertoires in COVID-19. Assay: immunoSEQ multiplex PCR; the TCRdb copy retains only in-frame clones and omits some. The sample shows fewer than 200,000 clones, roughly nine tenths of them seen only once. Specimen: PBMCs or T cells enriched from blood (not recorded which). The receptors here all came from a human donor with acute COVID-19. The donor label of this sample is uncertain.

The chain recombines TRBV10-1 with TRBJ2-1; TRBD1 agrees at 11 bases. J was trimmed by 12 bases and V by 1 base; bases with no gene match: 5. The CDR3 is made up of 14 amino acids. Germline CDR1 WNHNN, CDR2 SYGVQD (reference sequence). Written as DNA, the CDR3 is TGCGCCAGCAGTGAGTGGACAGGGGGCGCCGGGCAGTTCTTC. Translating it yields CASSEWTGGAGQFF.

Here the CDR3 DNA reads TGTGCCAGCAGCCCCCCTAGCGGGGGTTCACAAGAGACCCAGTACTTC. Translated, it gives CASSPPSGGSQETQYF. The genes are TRBV7-9 and TRBJ2-5; 10 positions agree with TRBD2. Losses at the gene ends were 5 bases for V and 2 bases for J; bases not matched to a gene: 8. CDR1 and CDR2 (germline): SEHNR, FQNEAQ (reference sequence). The CDR3 sequence is 16 residues long.

The chain carries TRBV4-2 and TRBJ2-4; 9 nucleotides agree with TRBD2. From germline, CDR1 is LGHNA and CDR2 YNFKEQ. V lost 2 bases, J lost 3 bases, and 11 bases stayed unmatched. The CDR3 runs to 18 residues. Here the CDR3 reads CASSQPSSGELLKNIQYF. The CDR3 region has the DNA TGTGCCAGCAGCCAACCGTCTAGCGGGGAGCTCCTCAAAAACATTCAGTACTTC.

The CDR3 nucleotides are TGTGCCACCAGGGGACAGGGGATAAACACCGGGGAGCTGTTTTTT. This translates into CATRGQGINTGELFF. J is TRBJ2-2 and V is TRBV24-1; 10 bases line up with TRBD1. V lost 7 bases, J lost 2 bases, and 3 bases stayed unmatched. The CDR3 totals 15 residues. Per the germline V gene, CDR1 is KGHDR and CDR2 is SFDVKD.

The CDR3 loop reads CASSPGVAGGIETQYF. CDR3 coding DNA: TGTGCCAGCAGCCCCGGAGTAGCGGGGGGGATAGAGACCCAGTACTTC. V is TRBV7-7 and J is TRBJ2-5; 11 bases map to TRBD2. The V gene's germline CDR1 is SSHAT and CDR2 FNYEAQ (reference sequence). Trimming took 5 bases from V and 4 from J; bases not matched to a gene: 9. The CDR3 totals 16 residues.

The chain combines TRBV4-2 with TRBJ2-3, with 11 bases fitting TRBD2. This CDR3 comprises 17 residues. From germline, CDR1 is LGHNA and CDR2 YNFKEQ. After removal of 0 bases from V and 4 bases from J, the junction contained 6 bases not matched to a gene. The CDR3: CASSQENSGGAADTQYF. The CDR3 nucleotides are TGTGCCAGCAGCCAAGAGAATAGCGGGGGGGCCGCAGATACGCAGTATTTT.

The genes are TRBV24-1 and TRBJ2-2; TRBD2 is a possible D gene (6 bases). This CDR3 contains 14 residues. Germline V lookup: CDR1 KGHDR, CDR2 SFDVKD. Trimming left V 5 bases short and J 7 bases short, with 13 bases between. CDR3 nucleotide sequence: TGTGCCACCAGTGCCCGGGAGTGGGGCGGGGAGCTGTTTTTT. This translates into CATSAREWGGELFF.

The rearrangement uses TRBV6-2 or TRBV6-3 and TRBJ2-5; 8 nucleotides line up with TRBD2. The V gene end was trimmed by 4 bases and the J gene end by 1 base; junction bases not matched to a gene: 2. CDR1 is MNHEY and CDR2 is SVGEGT in the germline V gene. This CDR3 region has 14 residues. CDR3 region: CASSLGLVQETQYF. CDR3 DNA sequence: TGTGCCAGCAGTTTGGGACTAGTCCAAGAGACCCAGTACTTC.

The chain carries TRBV9 and TRBJ1-2; 12 nucleotides line up with TRBD1. The trim removed 2 bases at V and 8 bases at J, leaving 7 bases unmatched. The CDR3 extends over 15 amino acids. Germline assignment: CDR1 SGDLS and CDR2 YYNGEE. The chain's CDR3 is CASSVGTGGASGYTF. For the CDR3, the DNA is TGTGCCAGCAGCGTCGGGACAGGGGGCGCGAGCGGCTACACCTTC.

The chain is built from TRBV24-1 and TRBJ1-5; D is unclear. Germline CDR1 is KGHDR and CDR2 is SFDVKD. This CDR3 region has 13 residues. V shed 6 bases and J shed 8 bases, with 13 bases lying between them. CDR3 sequence: CATSREGFEPQHF. For the CDR3, the DNA is TGTGCCACCAGTCGGGAGGGATTCGAGCCCCAGCATTTT.

This clone was observed a single time. The genes are TRBV6-5 and TRBJ2-5, with TRBD1 matching over 7 bases. V lost 6 bases, J lost 4 bases, and 8 bases stayed unmatched. The CDR3 runs 14 residues. CDR1 and CDR2 (germline): MNHEY, SVGAGI. CDR3 bases: TGTGCCAGCAGCCGAACAGGGGATTCAGAGACCCAGTACTTC. Translation: CASSRTGDSETQYF.

This chain joins TRBV6-1 and TRBJ1-2, with TRBD1 matching over 7 bases. Germline V gene sequence: CDR1 MNHNS, CDR2 SASEGT. Trimming took 0 bases from V and 8 from J; bases not matched to a gene: 9. CDR3 length equals 15 residues. The CDR3: CASSEAYRGAGGYTF. In DNA, the CDR3 is TGTGCCAGCAGTGAAGCTTACAGGGGCGCGGGCGGCTACACCTTC.

This clone was seen a few times. The rearrangement uses TRBV2 and TRBJ1-6; unclear D gene. The V end was cut by 3 bases, the J end by 7 bases, with 7 bases between. The CDR3 is 13 amino acids. The germline CDR1 and CDR2 sequences are SNHLY and FYNNEI. CDR3 DNA: TGTGCCAGCAGTGACGACAAGAATTCACCCCTCCACTTT. Translated: CASSDDKNSPLHF. Together with reference TRBV2 and TRBJ1-6, the CDR3 gives the full variable domain: EPEVTQTPSHQVTQMGQEVILRCVPISNHLYFYWYRQILGQKVEFLVSFYNNEISEKSEIFDDQFSVERPDGSNFTLKIRSTKLEDSAMYFCASSDDKNSPLHFGNGTRLTVT.

The chain combines TRBV4-3 with TRBJ2-1; the match to TRBD2 covers 7 bases. There are 17 residues in the CDR3. With 0 bases clipped from V and 6 bases from J, the junction kept 11 bases outside the gene matches. Germline assignment: CDR1 LGHNA and CDR2 YSLEER. CDR3 nucleotides: TGCGCCAGCAGCCAAGACAAAGCGGGACCGGGGACCAATGAGCAGTTCTTC. This encodes CASSQDKAGPGTNEQFF.

The rearrangement uses TRBV24-1 and TRBJ2-5; 9 bases agree with TRBD2. The junction had 5 bases not matched to a gene; V was cut back by 6 bases and J by 1 base. Germline V gene sequence: CDR1 KGHDR, CDR2 SFDVKD. The length of the CDR3 is 15 residues. For the CDR3, the DNA is TGTGCCACCAGTCAGCGGGGGGAGGTCCAAGAGACCCAGTACTTC. Protein sequence: CATSQRGEVQETQYF.

The rearrangement joins TRBV27 to TRBJ2-1, with a possible D match to TRBD1 (5 bases). V lost 5 bases and J 0 bases, leaving 23 bases between the germline ends. Per germline, CDR1 MNHEY and CDR2 SMNVEV (reference sequence). The CDR3 loop spans 19 amino acids. CDR3 sequence (DNA): TGTGCCAGCAGTCCTAGGGCAGGGATTAGGCGGAGCTCCTACAATGAGCAGTTCTTC. The encoded protein is CASSPRAGIRRSSYNEQFF.

This chain connects TRBV2 to TRBJ2-3, with 9 bases fitting TRBD1. CDR3 length: 16 amino acids. With 3 bases clipped from V and 0 bases from J, the junction kept 4 bases outside the gene matches. CDR1 is SNHLY and CDR2 is FYNNEI in the germline V gene. CDR3 sequence: CASSDGDRASTDTQYF. In nucleotides, the CDR3 is TGTGCCAGCAGTGATGGGGACAGGGCTAGCACAGATACGCAGTATTTT.

The chain joins TRBV19 to TRBJ2-3; 10 bases are a match to TRBD2. The J segment lost 4 bases and the V segment lost 5 bases, leaving 6 bases of the junction unmatched. Germline V gene lookup returns CDR1 LNHDA and CDR2 SQIVND (reference sequence). The CDR3 is 15 residues long. DNA of the CDR3: TGTGCCAGTAGTCCAGCGGGGGGGACGGCAGATACGCAGTATTTT. It specifies CASSPAGGTADTQYF.